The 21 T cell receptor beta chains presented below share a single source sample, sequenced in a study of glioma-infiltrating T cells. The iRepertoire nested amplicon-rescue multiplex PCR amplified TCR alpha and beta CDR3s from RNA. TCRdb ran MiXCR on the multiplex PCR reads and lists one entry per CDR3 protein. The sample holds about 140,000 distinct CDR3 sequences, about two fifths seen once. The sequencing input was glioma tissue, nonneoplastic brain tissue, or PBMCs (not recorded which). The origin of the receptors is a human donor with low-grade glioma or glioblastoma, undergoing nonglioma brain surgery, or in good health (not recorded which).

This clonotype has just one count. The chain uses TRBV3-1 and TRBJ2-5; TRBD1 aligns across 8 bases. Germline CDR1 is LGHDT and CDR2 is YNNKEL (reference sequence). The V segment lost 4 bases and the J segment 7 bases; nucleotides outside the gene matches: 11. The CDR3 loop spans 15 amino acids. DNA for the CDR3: TGTGCCAGCAGCCTCGGACAGGGCATGGTGGGGACCCAGTACTTC. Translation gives CASSLGQGMVGTQYF.

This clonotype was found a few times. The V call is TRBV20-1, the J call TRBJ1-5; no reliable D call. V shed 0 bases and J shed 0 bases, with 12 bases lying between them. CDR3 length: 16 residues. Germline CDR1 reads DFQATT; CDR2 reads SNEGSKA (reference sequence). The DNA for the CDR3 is TGCAGTGCTAGAGATTGGACGCGGAATAGCAATCAGCCCCAGCATTTT. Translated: CSARDWTRNSNQPQHF.

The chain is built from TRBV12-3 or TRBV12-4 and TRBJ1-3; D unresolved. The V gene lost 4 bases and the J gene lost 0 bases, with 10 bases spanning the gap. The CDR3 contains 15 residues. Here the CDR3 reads CASSWLGSSGNTIYF. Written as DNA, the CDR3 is TGTGCCAGCAGTTGGTTGGGTTCCTCTGGAAACACCATATATTTT.

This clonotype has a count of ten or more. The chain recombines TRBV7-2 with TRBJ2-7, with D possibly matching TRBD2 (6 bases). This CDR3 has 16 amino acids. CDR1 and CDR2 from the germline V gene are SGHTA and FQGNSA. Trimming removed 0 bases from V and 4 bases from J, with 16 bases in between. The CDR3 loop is CASSLASDYQTYEQYF. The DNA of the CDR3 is TGTGCCAGCAGCTTAGCCTCGGACTACCAGACTTACGAGCAGTACTTC. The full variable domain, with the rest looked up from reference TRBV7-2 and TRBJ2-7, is GAGVSQSPSNKVTEKGKDVELRCDPISGHTALYWYRQSLGQGLEFLIYFQGNSAPDKSGLPSDRFSAERTGGSVSTLTIQRTQQEDSAVYLCASSLASDYQTYEQYFGPGTRLTVT.

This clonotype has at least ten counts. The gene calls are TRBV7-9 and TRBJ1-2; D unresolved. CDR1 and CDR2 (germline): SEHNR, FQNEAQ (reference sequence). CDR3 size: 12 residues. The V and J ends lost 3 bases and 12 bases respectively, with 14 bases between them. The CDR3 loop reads CASSFNIREDTF. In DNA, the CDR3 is TGTGCCAGCAGCTTTAATATAAGGGAGGACACCTTC.

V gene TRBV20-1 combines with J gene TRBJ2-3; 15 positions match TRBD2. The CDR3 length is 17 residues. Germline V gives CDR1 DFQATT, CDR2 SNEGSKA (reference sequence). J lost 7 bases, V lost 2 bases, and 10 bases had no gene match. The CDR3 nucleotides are TGCAGTGCTAGATCCGGACTAGCGGGAGGGCCTCGTTATACGCAGTATTTT. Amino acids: CSARSGLAGGPRYTQYF.

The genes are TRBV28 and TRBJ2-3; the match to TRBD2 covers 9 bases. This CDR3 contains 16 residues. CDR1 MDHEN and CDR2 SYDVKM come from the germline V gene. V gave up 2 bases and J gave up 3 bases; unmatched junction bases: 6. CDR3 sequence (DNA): TGTGCCAGCAGTTTAAGGGGAGCGGGAGGTACAGATACGCAGTATTTT. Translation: CASSLRGAGGTDTQYF.

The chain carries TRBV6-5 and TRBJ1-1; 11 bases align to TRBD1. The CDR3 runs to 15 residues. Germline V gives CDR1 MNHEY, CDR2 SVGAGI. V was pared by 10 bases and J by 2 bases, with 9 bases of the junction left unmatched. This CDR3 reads CAIRGTGGINTEAFF. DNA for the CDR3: TGTGCCATCAGGGGGACAGGGGGGATCAACACTGAAGCTTTCTTT.

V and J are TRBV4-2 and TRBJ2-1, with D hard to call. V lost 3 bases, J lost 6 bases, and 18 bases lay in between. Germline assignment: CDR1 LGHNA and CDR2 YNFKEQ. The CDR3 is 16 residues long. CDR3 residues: CASSHNTGVGSNEQFF. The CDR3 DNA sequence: TGTGCCAGCAGCCACAATACTGGGGTTGGTTCCAATGAGCAGTTCTTC.

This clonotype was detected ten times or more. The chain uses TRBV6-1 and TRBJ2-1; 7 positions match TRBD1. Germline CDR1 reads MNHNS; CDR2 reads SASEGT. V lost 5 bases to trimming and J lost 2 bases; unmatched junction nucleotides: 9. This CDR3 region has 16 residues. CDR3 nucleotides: TGTGCCAGCAGTTTTACAGGGGCGCCCCCCTACAATGAGCAGTTCTTC. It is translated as CASSFTGAPPYNEQFF.

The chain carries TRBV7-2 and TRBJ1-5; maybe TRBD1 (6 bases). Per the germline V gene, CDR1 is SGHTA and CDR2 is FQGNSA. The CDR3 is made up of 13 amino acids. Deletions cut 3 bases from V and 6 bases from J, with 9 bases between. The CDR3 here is CASSLDSRQPQHF. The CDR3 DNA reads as TGTGCCAGCAGCTTGGACAGCCGTCAGCCCCAGCATTTT. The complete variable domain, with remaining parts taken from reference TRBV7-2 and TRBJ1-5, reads GAGVSQSPSNKVTEKGKDVELRCDPISGHTALYWYRQSLGQGLEFLIYFQGNSAPDKSGLPSDRFSAERTGGSVSTLTIQRTQQEDSAVYLCASSLDSRQPQHFGDGTRLSIL.

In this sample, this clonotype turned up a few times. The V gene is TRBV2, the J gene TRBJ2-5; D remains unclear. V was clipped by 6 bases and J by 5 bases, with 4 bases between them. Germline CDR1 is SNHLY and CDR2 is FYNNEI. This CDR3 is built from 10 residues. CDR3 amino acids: CASSVETQYF. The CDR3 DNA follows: TGTGCCAGCAGCGTTGAGACCCAGTACTTC. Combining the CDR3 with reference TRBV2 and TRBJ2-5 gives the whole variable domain EPEVTQTPSHQVTQMGQEVILRCVPISNHLYFYWYRQILGQKVEFLVSFYNNEISEKSEIFDDQFSVERPDGSNFTLKIRSTKLEDSAMYFCASSVETQYFGPGTRLLVL.

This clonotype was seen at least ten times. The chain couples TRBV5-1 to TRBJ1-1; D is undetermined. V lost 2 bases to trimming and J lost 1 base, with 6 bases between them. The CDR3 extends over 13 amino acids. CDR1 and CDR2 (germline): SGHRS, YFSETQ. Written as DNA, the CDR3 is TGCGCCAGCAGCTTATGGGCGAACACTGAAGCTTTCTTT. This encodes CASSLWANTEAFF.

The DNA for the CDR3 is TGTGCCAGCAGCAAGGGGCAGTACACTGAAGCTTTCTTT. The encoded protein is CASSKGQYTEAFF. The genes are TRBV12-3 or TRBV12-4 and TRBJ1-1, with D maybe TRBD1 (5 bases). Trimming shortened V by 6 bases and J by 3 bases, and 11 bases separated the two germline ends. The CDR3 loop spans 13 amino acids.

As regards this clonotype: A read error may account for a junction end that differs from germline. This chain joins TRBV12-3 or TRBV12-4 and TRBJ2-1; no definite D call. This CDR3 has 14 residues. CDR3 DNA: TGCGCCAGCAGTTTAGAGTTAGCTGGTGTCGCGCAGTTCTTC. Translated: CASSLELAGVAQFF.

CDR3 in amino acids: CAGGGHNEQFF. In DNA form, the CDR3 reads TGTGCGGGGGGGGGGCACAATGAGCAGTTCTTC. The chain joins TRBV7-2 to TRBJ2-1, with D maybe TRBD2 (7 bases). Germline V CDR1 and CDR2: SGHTA, FQGNSA. The CDR3 runs 11 residues.

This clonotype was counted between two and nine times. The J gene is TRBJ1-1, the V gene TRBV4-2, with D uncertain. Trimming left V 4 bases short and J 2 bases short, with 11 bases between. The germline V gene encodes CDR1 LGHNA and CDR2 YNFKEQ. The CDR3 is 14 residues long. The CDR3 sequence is CASSRTEANTEAFF. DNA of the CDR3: TGTGCCAGCAGCCGGACTGAGGCAAACACTGAAGCTTTCTTT.

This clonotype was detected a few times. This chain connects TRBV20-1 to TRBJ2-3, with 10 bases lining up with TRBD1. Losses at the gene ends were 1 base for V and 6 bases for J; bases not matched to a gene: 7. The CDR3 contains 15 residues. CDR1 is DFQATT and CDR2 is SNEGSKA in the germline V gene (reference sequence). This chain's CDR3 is CSARAWDRGIDTQYF. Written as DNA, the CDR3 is TGCAGTGCTAGAGCTTGGGACAGGGGTATCGATACGCAGTATTTT.

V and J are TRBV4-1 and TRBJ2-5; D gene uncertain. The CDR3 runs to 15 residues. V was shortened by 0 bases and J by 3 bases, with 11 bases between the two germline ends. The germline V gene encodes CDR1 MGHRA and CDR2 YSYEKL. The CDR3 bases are TGCGCCAGCAGCCAAGATGCTAGGGCCGAAGAGACCCAGTACTTC. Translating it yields CASSQDARAEETQYF.

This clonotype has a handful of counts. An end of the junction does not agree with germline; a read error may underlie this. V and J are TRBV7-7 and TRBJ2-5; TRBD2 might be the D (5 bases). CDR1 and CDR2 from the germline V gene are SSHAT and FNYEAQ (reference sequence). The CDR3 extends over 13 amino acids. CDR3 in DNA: TGTGCTAGCAGCTTAGGAGGAAGCCAGACCCAGTACTTC. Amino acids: CASSLGGSQTQYF.

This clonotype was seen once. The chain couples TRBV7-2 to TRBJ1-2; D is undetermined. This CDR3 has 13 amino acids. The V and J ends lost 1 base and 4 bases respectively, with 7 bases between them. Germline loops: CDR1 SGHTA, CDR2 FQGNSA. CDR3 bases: TGTGCCAGCAGCTTAGGGCTAGGCTATGGCTACACCTTC. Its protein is CASSLGLGYGYTF.